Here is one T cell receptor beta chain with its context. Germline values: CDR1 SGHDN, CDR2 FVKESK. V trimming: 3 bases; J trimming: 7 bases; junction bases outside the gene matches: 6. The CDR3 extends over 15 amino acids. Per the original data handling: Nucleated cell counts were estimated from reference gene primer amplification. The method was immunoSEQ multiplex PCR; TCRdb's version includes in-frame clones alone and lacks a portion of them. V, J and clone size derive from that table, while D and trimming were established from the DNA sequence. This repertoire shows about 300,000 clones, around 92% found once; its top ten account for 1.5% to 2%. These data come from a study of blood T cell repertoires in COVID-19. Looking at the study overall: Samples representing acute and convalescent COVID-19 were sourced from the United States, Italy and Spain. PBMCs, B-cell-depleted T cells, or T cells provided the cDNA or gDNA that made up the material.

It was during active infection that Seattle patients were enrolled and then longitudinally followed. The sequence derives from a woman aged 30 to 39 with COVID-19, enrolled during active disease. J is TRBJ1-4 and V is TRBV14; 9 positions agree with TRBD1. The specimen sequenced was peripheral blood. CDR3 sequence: CASSQGQGFSEKLFF. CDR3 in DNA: TGTGCCAGCAGCCAGGGACAGGGCTTTAGTGAAAAACTGTTTTTT.